The text below deals with one TCR beta chain. As yet, its antigen is unknown. The data were produced by immunoSEQ multiplex PCR, yet TCRdb's version contains in-frame clones alone and is incomplete. Of around 7,000 clones in the sample, 60% to 80% were seen once. This entry belongs to a study of high-grade serous ovarian cancer treatment subgroups. Study details: On average, around 15,000 reads and about 8,100 unique TCR beta rearrangements were obtained per sample. Study conclusions and caveats: Clonal relatedness tracked neoantigen level, and by trend copy number and mutation load. Tumors within one patient showed repertoire similarity of roughly 0.095 to 0.85. These tumor repertoires lack spatial information from bulk sequencing.

The tumor samples were collected prior to definitive surgery or chemotherapy. CDR1 and CDR2 (germline): LNHDA, SQIVND (reference sequence). Trimming cost V 5 bases and J 5 bases, with 15 bases left between them. CDR3 length: 14 residues. J is TRBJ2-5 and V is TRBV19, with D tentatively TRBD1 (6 bases). Sequencing was performed on tumor tissue. The TCR originated in a human donor with high-grade serous ovarian cancer. This chain's CDR3 is CASSSGTSGETQYF. In nucleotides, the CDR3 is TGTGCCAGTAGTTCCGGGACATCGGGCGAGACCCAGTACTTC. Together with reference TRBV19 and TRBJ2-5, the CDR3 gives the full variable domain: DGGITQSPKYLFRKEGQNVTLSCEQNLNHDAMYWYRQDPGQGLRLIYYSQIVNDFQKGDIAEGYSVSREKKESFPLTVTSAQKNPTAFYLCASSSGTSGETQYFGPGTRLLVL.